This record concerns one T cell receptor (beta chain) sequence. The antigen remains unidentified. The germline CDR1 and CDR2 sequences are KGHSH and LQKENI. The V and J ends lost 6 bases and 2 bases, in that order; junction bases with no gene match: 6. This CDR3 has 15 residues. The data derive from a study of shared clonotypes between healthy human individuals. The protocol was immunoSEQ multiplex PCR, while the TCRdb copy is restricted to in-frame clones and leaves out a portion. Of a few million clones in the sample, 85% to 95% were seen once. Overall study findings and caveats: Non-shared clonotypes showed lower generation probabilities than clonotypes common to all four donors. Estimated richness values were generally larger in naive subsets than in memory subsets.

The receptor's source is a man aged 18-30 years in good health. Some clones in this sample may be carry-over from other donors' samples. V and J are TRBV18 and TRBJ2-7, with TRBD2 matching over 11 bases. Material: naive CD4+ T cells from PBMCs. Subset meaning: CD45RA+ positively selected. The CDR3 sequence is CASSRTSGSAYEQYF. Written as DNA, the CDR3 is TGTGCCAGCTCTCGGACTAGCGGGTCGGCCTACGAGCAGTACTTC. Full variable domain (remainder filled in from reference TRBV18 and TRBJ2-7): NAGVMQNPRHLVRRRGQEARLRCSPMKGHSHVYWYRQLPEEGLKFMVYLQKENIIDESGMPKERFSAEFPKEGPSILRIQQVVRGDSAAYFCASSRTSGSAYEQYFGPGTRLTVT.